Listed here are 15 T cell receptor beta chains from one sample, sequenced in a study of blood T cells in healthy people across ages. A sample-barcoded 5' primer and a J-beta primer mix were used in a second PCR of roughly 7 to 11 cycles. MiXCR, run by TCRdb on the 5' RACE reads, gives a single entry per CDR3 protein. The table lists about 1,000,000 distinct CDR3 sequences, 40% to 50% of them singletons. What was sequenced was blood. The receptor source for this set is a woman aged 60-70 years in good health.

This clonotype was counted only a few times. The chain is built from TRBV12-3 or TRBV12-4 and TRBJ1-2, with 9 nucleotides matching TRBD1. The ends lost 5 bases at V and 7 bases at J; junction bases unmatched: 5. This CDR3 has 13 amino acids. The CDR3 coding sequence is TGTGCCAGCAGTCCGGACAGGGGAAGTGGCTACACCTTC. Translation: CASSPDRGSGYTF.

This clonotype was counted between two and nine times. The chain uses TRBV29-1 and TRBJ2-7; 7 nucleotides match TRBD1. CDR3 length equals 13 residues. With 7 bases clipped from V and 2 bases from J, the junction kept 8 bases outside the gene matches. Germline V lookup: CDR1 SQVTM, CDR2 ANQGSEA. The CDR3 bases are TGCAGCGCCCGGGACAGTGCCCCCTACGAGCAGTACTTC. Translation: CSARDSAPYEQYF.

There are a few counts of this clonotype. The chain couples TRBV20-1 to TRBJ1-1, with D possibly matching TRBD1 (6 bases). The CDR3 is made up of 12 amino acids. Deletions cut 6 bases from V and 6 bases from J, with 14 bases between. Germline V gives CDR1 DFQATT, CDR2 SNEGSKA (reference sequence). CDR3 sequence reads: CSAAPEGAEAFF. The CDR3 DNA follows: TGCAGTGCCGCCCCGGAGGGGGCTGAAGCTTTCTTT.

This chain connects TRBV20-1 to TRBJ2-7; D is unclear. Looked up from germline, CDR1 is DFQATT and CDR2 is SNEGSKA (reference sequence). There are 14 residues in the CDR3. V lost 6 bases, J lost 0 bases, and 15 bases lay in between. The CDR3 sequence is CSAETGKSSYEQYF. The CDR3 nucleotides read TGCAGTGCCGAGACTGGAAAAAGCTCCTACGAGCAGTACTTC.

This sequence joins TRBV21-1 and TRBJ2-7; the table names TRBD1, a call not compared with the DNA. The J call may be wrong; the DNA end is better matched by TRBJ2-5. TRBV21-1 is a listed pseudogene. CDR3 length: 16 residues. CDR3 region: CASSIGGQGMGETQYF. The DNA for the CDR3 is TGTGCCAGCAGCATTGGGGGACAGGGGATGGGCGAGACCCAGTACTTC.

The gene calls are TRBV7-9 and TRBJ1-1, with a tentative D call TRBD1 (6 bases). This CDR3 has 13 amino acids. Deletions cut 11 bases from V and 9 bases from J, with 22 bases between. The V gene's germline CDR1 is SEHNR and CDR2 FQNEAQ (reference sequence). For the CDR3, the DNA is TGTGCCCGCCGAGGGGGTGGGCCACTGAAAGCTTTCTTT. This codes for CARRGGGPLKAFF.

The CDR3 loop reads CASSQEDSPYEQYF. CDR3 sequence (DNA): TGTGCCAGCAGCCAAGAGGACAGCCCCTACGAGCAGTACTTC. V and J are TRBV3-1 and TRBJ2-7, with D maybe TRBD1 (6 bases). With 0 bases removed from V and 2 bases from J, the gap between germline ends came to 8 bases. CDR1 and CDR2 from the germline V gene are LGHDT and YNNKEL (reference sequence). This CDR3 region has 14 residues.

The gene calls are TRBV9 and TRBJ2-7; 14 bases match TRBD2. The better agreement between TRBJ2-5 and the DNA end casts doubt on the J call. CDR1 SGDLS and CDR2 YYNGEE come from the germline V gene. The CDR3 contains 17 residues. CDR3 coding DNA: TGTGCCAGCAGCGCGACTAGCGGGAGGGGTAGAGGGGAGACCCAGTACTTC. This codes for CASSATSGRGRGETQYF.

This clonotype has more than one count but fewer than ten. The rearrangement joins TRBV28 to TRBJ2-7; 8 nucleotides align to TRBD2. The CDR3 is made up of 16 amino acids. Germline V CDR1 and CDR2: MDHEN, SYDVKM. V lost 5 bases to trimming and J lost 4 bases; unmatched junction nucleotides: 13. Written as DNA, the CDR3 is TGTGCCAGCAGTCCTGGGGGTAGCCGGGGGGGGTACGAGCAGTACTTC. This encodes CASSPGGSRGGYEQYF. Complete variable domain (other parts from reference TRBV28 and TRBJ2-7): DVKVTQSSRYLVKRTGEKVFLECVQDMDHENMFWYRQDPGLGLRLIYFSYDVKMKEKGDIPEGYSVSREKKERFSLILESASTNQTSMYLCASSPGGSRGGYEQYFGPGTRLTVT.

This chain uses TRBV12-3 or TRBV12-4 with TRBJ2-1, with 11 bases that match TRBD2. The CDR3 extends over 16 amino acids. J was trimmed by 9 bases and V by 10 bases; bases with no gene match: 17. CDR3 bases: TGTGCCACCACGGAACCAGGACTAGCGGGTTCAAGTGAGCAGTTCTTC. Its protein product is CATTEPGLAGSSEQFF.

This chain connects TRBV7-9 to TRBJ2-2; 10 positions match TRBD2. With V trimmed by 5 bases and J by 4 bases, 4 bases remained unmatched. Per the germline V gene, CDR1 is SEHNR and CDR2 is FQNEAQ (reference sequence). The CDR3 contains 15 residues. The CDR3 loop is CASSALAGVTGELFF. For the CDR3, the DNA is TGTGCCAGCAGCGCGCTAGCGGGAGTCACCGGGGAGCTGTTTTTT. The variable domain in full, with the rest retrieved from reference TRBV7-9 and TRBJ2-2, is DTGVSQNPRHKITKRGQNVTFRCDPISEHNRLYWYRQTLGQGPEFLTYFQNEAQLEKSRLLSDRFSAERPKGSFSTLEIQRTEQGDSAMYLCASSALAGVTGELFFGEGSRLTVL.

This clonotype was seen only a few times. V and J are TRBV29-1 and TRBJ1-2; 8 bases line up with TRBD1. The germline gives CDR1 SQVTM, CDR2 ANQGSEA. This CDR3 spans 13 amino acids. V shed 8 bases and J 2 bases; nucleotides not matched to a gene: 7. This CDR3 reads CSFEQGVNYGYTF. The CDR3 nucleotides read TGCAGCTTCGAACAGGGGGTCAACTATGGCTACACCTTC.

The chain employs TRBV6-2 or TRBV6-3 and TRBJ1-1, with a possible D match to TRBD1 (5 bases). In germline, CDR1 is MNHEY, CDR2 SVGEGT. This CDR3 region has 14 residues. V lost 7 bases to trimming and J lost 4 bases, with 16 bases between them. The CDR3 DNA is TGTGCCAGCAATACTCGGGACGGCCGCACTGAAGCTTTCTTT. It translates to CASNTRDGRTEAFF.

The chain uses TRBV2 and TRBJ2-7; D is unresolved. CDR1 is SNHLY and CDR2 is FYNNEI in the germline V gene. The V end lost 4 bases, the J end lost 4 bases, and 14 bases lay between the germline ends. This CDR3 region has 14 residues. The CDR3 DNA sequence: TGTGCCAGCAGTGTGGCACTCGCTGGGTACGAGCAGTACTTC. Protein: CASSVALAGYEQYF.

This clonotype has only a few counts. V usage is TRBV3-1 and J usage is TRBJ2-3; 8 positions agree with TRBD2. J lost 9 bases, V lost 4 bases, and 9 bases had no gene match. CDR1 and CDR2 from the germline V gene are LGHDT and YNNKEL (reference sequence). This CDR3 is 14 amino acids long. The CDR3 reads CASSPPGGRTTQYF. The CDR3 DNA reads as TGTGCCAGCAGCCCCCCAGGCGGGAGGACAACGCAGTATTTT.